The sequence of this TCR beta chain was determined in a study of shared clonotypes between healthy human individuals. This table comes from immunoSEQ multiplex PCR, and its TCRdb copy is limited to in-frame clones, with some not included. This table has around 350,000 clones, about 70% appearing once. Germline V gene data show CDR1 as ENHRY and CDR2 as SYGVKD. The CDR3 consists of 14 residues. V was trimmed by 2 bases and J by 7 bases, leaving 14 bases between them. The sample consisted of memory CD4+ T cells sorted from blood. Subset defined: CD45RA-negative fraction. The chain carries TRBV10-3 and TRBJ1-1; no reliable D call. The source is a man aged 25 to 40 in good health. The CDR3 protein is CAISELKGLSEAFF. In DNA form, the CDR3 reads TGTGCCATCAGTGAGCTAAAAGGTCTTAGTGAAGCTTTCTTT.